The T cell receptor (beta chain) under discussion was sequenced for a study of blood T cell repertoires in COVID-19. Study details: Sample material is recorded as cDNA or gDNA derived from T cells, B-cell-depleted T cells, or PBMCs.

The CDR3 has 15 amino acids. CDR1 is WSHSY, CDR2 SAAADI, per germline. V was shortened by 8 bases and J by 0 bases, with 13 bases between the two germline ends. Original processing notes: Estimation of nucleated cell counts was performed using reference gene primer amplification. This table comes from immunoSEQ multiplex PCR, and its TCRdb copy is limited to in-frame clones, with some not included. The V and J calls and the clone size are those of that table, but D and trimming were determined from the DNA. The sample yields a few hundred thousand clones, under 90% seen once. This TCR came from a woman in her thirties with COVID-19, enrolled during active disease. The V call is TRBV10-2, the J call TRBJ1-4, with a tentative D call TRBD1 (6 bases). Sequencing used peripheral blood. CDR3 sequence (DNA): TGCGCCAGCGGCAGGGGATTTGCAACTAATGAAAAACTGTTTTTT. Encoded protein: CASGRGFATNEKLFF.